Following are 9 T cell receptor beta chains from one sample sequenced in a study of control samples from healthy donors and cancer patients. The repertoire was sequenced with immunoSEQ multiplex PCR; TCRdb's copy has only in-frame clones and lacks some. The table has roughly 130,000 clones, about 92% seen once. Sample: PBMCs. These receptor sequences come from a man aged 45-65 years with head and neck cancer.

This chain uses TRBV7-2 with TRBJ1-2, with a tentative D call TRBD1 (6 bases). Trimming removed 1 base from V and 8 bases from J, with 17 bases in between. There are 15 residues in the CDR3. Germline-derived CDR1 and CDR2 are SGHTA and FQGNSA. CDR3 DNA sequence: TGTGCCAGCAGCTTAGACGGGGGGCCGAGGGAGGGCTACACCTTC. Encoded protein: CASSLDGGPREGYTF.

This clone was counted a single time. The CDR3 sequence is CASSLDGAGGPDTQYF. CDR3 in DNA: TGTGCCAGCAGCTTAGACGGGGCCGGGGGCCCAGATACGCAGTATTTT. The V call is TRBV7-2, the J call TRBJ2-3; D possibly matches TRBD1 or TRBD2 (6 bases each). Germline V CDR1 and CDR2: SGHTA, FQGNSA. V was trimmed by 1 base and J by 4 bases, leaving 15 bases between them. The CDR3 is 16 residues long.

This clone has only one observation. The rearrangement links TRBV4-2 to TRBJ2-7, with 8 bases identical to TRBD2. Germline CDR1 reads LGHNA; CDR2 reads YNFKEQ. The CDR3 covers 17 residues. Trimming removed 2 bases from V and 0 bases from J; junction bases left unmatched: 9. CDR3 DNA: TGTGCCAGCAGCCAAAGCCCGCTAGCGGGTAGCTCCTACGAGCAGTACTTC. Translation gives CASSQSPLAGSSYEQYF.

The rearrangement uses TRBV6-1 and TRBJ1-1; perhaps TRBD1 as D (6 bases). Germline V gene sequence: CDR1 MNHNS, CDR2 SASEGT. V was clipped by 2 bases and J by 6 bases, with 16 bases between them. This CDR3 comprises 15 residues. CDR3 region: CASSEQKGGKAEAFF. The CDR3 nucleotides are TGTGCCAGCAGTGAACAAAAAGGGGGGAAGGCTGAAGCTTTCTTT.

This rearrangement joins TRBV24-1 to TRBJ2-3; 9 bases are shared with TRBD1. This CDR3 is built from 16 residues. With 4 bases clipped from V and 0 bases from J, the junction kept 4 bases outside the gene matches. Germline values: CDR1 KGHDR, CDR2 SFDVKD. CDR3 sequence (DNA): TGTGCCACCAGTGAATGGACAGGGGATAGCACAGATACGCAGTATTTT. Its translation: CATSEWTGDSTDTQYF.

This chain uses TRBV18 with TRBJ1-1, with D uncertain. CDR3 length: 14 residues. Germline-derived CDR1 and CDR2 are KGHSH and LQKENI. V lost 4 bases, J lost 1 base, and 10 bases lay in between. CDR3 DNA sequence: TGTGCCAGCTCACTCGCTTTTAAGAACACTGAAGCTTTCTTT. Amino acid sequence: CASSLAFKNTEAFF.

This clone was observed a single time. The chain is built from TRBV7-3 and TRBJ2-3; 8 positions match TRBD2. This CDR3 is 15 amino acids long. CDR1 is SGHTA and CDR2 is FQGTGA in the germline V gene. The V and J ends lost 5 bases and 2 bases, in that order; junction bases with no gene match: 6. In DNA, the CDR3 is TGTGCCAGCAGCCCGCAGCGGGGGCCCACAGATACGCAGTATTTT. This encodes CASSPQRGPTDTQYF.

The J gene is TRBJ1-3, the V gene TRBV5-1, with D possibly being TRBD1 (5 bases). V was shortened by 4 bases and J by 4 bases, with 15 bases between the two germline ends. In germline, CDR1 is SGHRS, CDR2 YFSETQ. The CDR3 spans 15 residues. The CDR3 DNA reads as TGCGCCAGCAGCATTGGTGCCTCAGGGGGAAACACCATATATTTT. It translates to CASSIGASGGNTIYF.

V and J are TRBV7-3 and TRBJ1-5; D unclear. V dropped 2 bases and J dropped 7 bases, with 9 bases sitting between them. The CDR3 spans 13 residues. Germline values: CDR1 SGHTA, CDR2 FQGTGA. The CDR3 sequence is CASSLGEGQPQHF. The CDR3 nucleotides read TGTGCCAGCAGCTTAGGGGAGGGACAGCCCCAGCATTTT.